Each of the 13 T cell receptor beta chains below was sequenced from the same sample in a study of T cells in women clearing cervical HPV infection. Using immunoSEQ multiplex PCR, the repertoire was profiled, and TCRdb retains in-frame clones only, with some absent. The specimen's table records some 15,000 clones. The source material was blood buffy coat. The receptors come from a woman aged 18-70 years with a cervical HPV16 infection that either progressed to CIN3+ or cleared (not recorded which).

Comment on this clone: From the germline J gene comes the end of the CDR3, since the read stops 3 residues before it. The genes are TRBV6-4 and TRBJ1-1; D is ambiguous. Germline CDR1 and CDR2: MRHNA and SNTAGT. V dropped 5 bases and J dropped 4 bases, with 5 bases sitting between them. CDR3 length equals 11 residues. CDR3 DNA, as far as it was read: TGTGCCAGCAGTTCGGGCACTGAA. Translated: CASSSGTE. The complete CDR3 protein is CASSSGTEAFF.

Comment on this clone: The DNA ends 3 residues before the CDR3 does, and the rest of the CDR3 is filled in from the germline J gene. The chain couples TRBV19 to TRBJ2-3, with 7 bases identical to TRBD2. The ends lost 10 bases at V and 3 bases at J; junction bases unmatched: 13. CDR1 and CDR2 from the germline V gene are LNHDA and SQIVND (reference sequence). This CDR3 contains 15 residues. The chain's CDR3 is CAIGRGQGNTDTQYF. The CDR3 DNA, read in part, is TGTGCCATTGGGAGGGGCCAAGGGAATACAGATACG.

A remark on this clone: The read falls 3 residues short of the CDR3 end, and the missing part is taken from the germline J gene. The chain joins TRBV5-4 to TRBJ2-5; 10 bases are shared with TRBD2. The CDR3 has 15 amino acids. The V gene's germline CDR1 is SGHNT and CDR2 YYREEE (reference sequence). V shed 4 bases, J shed 5 bases, and the junction held 8 bases outside the gene matches. The part of the CDR3 DNA that was read is TGTGCCAGCAGCCGCAAAGCGGGGGGGCTTGAGACC. This gives the protein CASSRKAGGLET. The whole CDR3 region reads CASSRKAGGLETQYF.

Of note for this clone: The sequence runs out 3 residues before the end of the CDR3; the remainder is reconstructed from the germline J gene. This chain uses TRBV5-1 with TRBJ2-6, with a possible D match to TRBD1 (5 bases). Per the germline V gene, CDR1 is SGHRS and CDR2 is YFSETQ. The CDR3 is 18 residues long. Trimming pared 0 bases from V and 3 bases from J, leaving 16 bases between. CDR3 loop: CASSLVAQAPLGANVLTF. The part of the CDR3 DNA that was read is TGCGCCAGCAGCTTGGTCGCACAGGCGCCTCTTGGGGCCAACGTC.

As regards this clone: With the read ending 3 residues before the CDR3 end, the germline J gene is used to fill in that end. The chain links TRBV19 to TRBJ2-2, with 8 positions matching TRBD2. The CDR3 contains 15 residues. Losses at the gene ends were 7 bases for V and 2 bases for J; bases not matched to a gene: 6. CDR1 LNHDA and CDR2 SQIVND come from the germline V gene (reference sequence). CDR3 DNA (partial): TGTGCCAGTACCCAGCGGGGGCCAAACACCGGGGAG. Translation: CASTQRGPNTGE. The whole CDR3 region reads CASTQRGPNTGELFF.

About this clone itself: The CDR3 end falls 3 residues outside the read, so it is completed with the germline J gene. Other DNA sequences in this sample translate to the same CDR3. This chain links TRBV28 with TRBJ1-2, with 9 bases lining up with TRBD1. Germline-derived CDR1 and CDR2 are MDHEN and SYDVKM. Trimming cost V 5 bases and J 4 bases; bases outside gene matches: 5. This CDR3 region has 14 residues. The sequenced CDR3 bases are TGTGCCAGCAGTCCCACGGACAGGGGCTATGGC. This encodes CASSPTDRGYG. The full CDR3 is CASSPTDRGYGYTF.

About this clone itself: From the germline J gene comes the end of the CDR3, since the read stops 3 residues before it. The V call is TRBV5-1, the J call TRBJ2-3, with D perhaps TRBD2 (6 bases). The ends were cut back, 9 bases at V and 6 bases at J, with 20 bases in the middle. Germline assignment: CDR1 SGHRS and CDR2 YFSETQ. The CDR3 spans 14 residues. The DNA read from the CDR3 is TGCGCCACCGGGAGTGAAGGGCGGGCGGATACG. It is translated as CATGSEGRADT. The CDR3 reads in full as CATGSEGRADTQYF.

Comment on this clone: The CDR3 end is not reached by the read, which stops 3 residues before it; the germline J gene fills it in. The chain links TRBV10-3 to TRBJ1-4; D ambiguous. The CDR3 has 13 residues. CDR1 is ENHRY, CDR2 SYGVKD, per germline. V was cut by 8 bases and J by 4 bases, with 11 bases left in between. The DNA read from the CDR3 is TGTGCCATCCGCGCGAGCCTTAATGAAAAA. Translation gives CAIRASLNEK. The full CDR3 reads CAIRASLNEKLFF.

According to its frequency, this clone is medium-sized. The read gets to within 3 residues of the CDR3 end, and the germline J gene fills in the rest. The rearrangement links TRBV2 to TRBJ2-3, with 10 positions matching TRBD2. The V gene end was trimmed by 7 bases and the J gene end by 3 bases; junction bases not matched to a gene: 4. Germline V CDR1 and CDR2: SNHLY, FYNNEI. The CDR3 covers 14 residues. The sequenced CDR3 bases are TGTGCCAGCAAACTAGCGGGGTCGACAGATACG. It yields the protein CASKLAGSTDT. The full CDR3 sequence reads CASKLAGSTDTQYF.

About this clone: The CDR3 end falls 3 residues outside the read, so it is completed with the germline J gene. The rearrangement links TRBV20-1 to TRBJ2-1; 10 bases match TRBD2. In germline, CDR1 is DFQATT, CDR2 SNEGSKA (reference sequence). V was pared by 0 bases and J by 6 bases, with 8 bases of the junction left unmatched. The CDR3 runs 16 residues. CDR3 amino acids: CSARESAGGVLNEQFF. Incomplete CDR3 DNA: TGCAGTGCTAGAGAGTCAGCGGGGGGGGTTCTCAATGAG.

As concerns this clone: The sequence runs out 3 residues before the end of the CDR3; the remainder is reconstructed from the germline J gene. The chain joins TRBV7-6 to TRBJ1-2, with a weak D call TRBD1 (5 bases). The CDR3 has 15 residues. Germline-derived CDR1 and CDR2 are SGHVS and FNYEAQ. The V end was cut by 5 bases, the J end by 0 bases, with 13 bases between. The CDR3 bases that were read are TGTGCCAGCAGCGAAGGGACTGTAACTAACTATGGC. Translating it yields CASSEGTVTNYG. The entire CDR3 protein reads CASSEGTVTNYGYTF.

Comment on this clone: The CDR3 end lies 3 residues beyond the end of the read and is filled in from the germline J gene. The gene calls are TRBV19 and TRBJ1-2; 7 bases line up with TRBD1. The V gene end was trimmed by 3 bases and the J gene end by 0 bases; junction bases not matched to a gene: 7. The CDR3 has 16 amino acids. From germline, CDR1 is LNHDA and CDR2 SQIVND (reference sequence). The CDR3 DNA, read in part, is TGTGCCAGTAGTATCCTCCACAGGGGCGCTAACTATGGC. Residues: CASSILHRGANYG. The full CDR3 protein reads CASSILHRGANYGYTF.

In the case of this clone: The CDR3 is cut off 3 residues early in the read; its end comes from the germline J gene. The V gene is TRBV5-3, the J gene TRBJ2-2; TRBD1 might be the D (5 bases). TRBV5-3 falls under the ORF class, with uncertain function. The CDR3 has 16 residues. Trimming left V 4 bases short and J 0 bases short, with 13 bases between. CDR3 residues: CARSPSTASNTGELFF. The part of the CDR3 DNA that was read is TGTGCCAGAAGCCCATCGACAGCATCGAACACCGGGGAG.